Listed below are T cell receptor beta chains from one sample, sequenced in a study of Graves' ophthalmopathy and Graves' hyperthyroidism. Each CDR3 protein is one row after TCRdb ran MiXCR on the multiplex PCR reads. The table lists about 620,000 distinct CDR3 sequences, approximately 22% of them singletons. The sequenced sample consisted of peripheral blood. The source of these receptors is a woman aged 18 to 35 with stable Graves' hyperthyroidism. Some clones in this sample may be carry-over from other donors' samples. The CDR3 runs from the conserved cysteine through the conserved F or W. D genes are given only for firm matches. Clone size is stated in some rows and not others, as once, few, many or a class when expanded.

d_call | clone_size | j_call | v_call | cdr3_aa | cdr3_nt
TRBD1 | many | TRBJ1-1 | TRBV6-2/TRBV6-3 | CASSYSGGWGQVPFANTEAFF | TGTGCCAGCAGTTACTCTGGGGGGTGGGGACAGGTTCCCTTTGCGAACACTGAAGCTTTCTTT
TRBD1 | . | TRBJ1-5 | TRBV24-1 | CAAGTGTQPQHF | TGTGCCGCCGGGACAGGGACTCAGCCCCAGCATTTT
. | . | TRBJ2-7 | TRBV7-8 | CASSYRPPYEQYF | TGTGCCAGCAGCTACCGGCCCCCCTACGAGCAGTACTTC
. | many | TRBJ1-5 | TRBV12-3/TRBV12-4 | CASGGPNQPQHF | TGTGCCAGCGGGGGACCTAATCAGCCCCAGCATTTT
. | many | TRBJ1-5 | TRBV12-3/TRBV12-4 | CASSFGLDSNQPQHF | TGTGCCAGCAGTTTCGGCCTCGATAGCAATCAGCCCCAGCATTTT
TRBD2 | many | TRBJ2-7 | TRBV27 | CASSSPHSGRGSYEQYF | TGTGCCAGCAGTTCCCCTCATAGCGGGAGAGGGTCCTACGAGCAGTACTTC
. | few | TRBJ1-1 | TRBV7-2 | CASSLETDYTEAFF | TGTGCCAGCAGCTTAGAGACGGACTACACTGAAGCTTTCTTT
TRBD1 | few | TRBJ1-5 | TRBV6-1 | CASSEVFWDRSNQPQHF | TGTGCCAGCAGTGAAGTATTTTGGGACAGAAGCAATCAGCCCCAGCATTTT
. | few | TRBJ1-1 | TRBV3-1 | CASSQDLAGNTEAFF | TGTGCCAGCAGCCAAGATCTAGCGGGGAACACTGAAGCTTTCTTT
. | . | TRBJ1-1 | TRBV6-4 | CASTLSVNTEAFF | TGTGCCAGCACCCTTTCGGTGAACACTGAAGCTTTCTTT
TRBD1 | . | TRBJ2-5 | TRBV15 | CATSPLQGQGAETQYF | TGTGCCACCAGCCCACTACAGGGACAGGGTGCAGAGACCCAGTACTTC
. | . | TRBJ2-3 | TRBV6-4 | CASSDTGGTDTQYF | TGTGCCAGCAGTGACACGGGGGGCACAGATACGCAGTATTTT
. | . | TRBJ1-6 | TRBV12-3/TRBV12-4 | CASTKERVSPLHF | TGTGCCAGCACCAAAGAGAGGGTTTCACCCCTCCACTTT
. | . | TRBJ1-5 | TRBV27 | CASSPRGPRDIKNQPQHF | TGTGCCAGCAGTCCTAGAGGCCCCCGGGACATCAAAAATCAGCCCCAGCATTTT
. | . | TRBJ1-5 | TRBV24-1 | CATSPRGGQPQHF | TGTGCCACCAGTCCTAGGGGTGGACAGCCCCAGCATTTT
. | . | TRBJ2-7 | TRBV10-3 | CAISDWASRPYEQYF | TGTGCCATCAGTGACTGGGCCTCCCGGCCCTACGAGCAGTACTTC
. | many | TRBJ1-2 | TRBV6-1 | CASRDRPYGYTF | TGTGCCAGCAGGGACAGACCGTATGGCTACACCTTC
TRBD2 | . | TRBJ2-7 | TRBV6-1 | CASSSSGQDYEQYF | TGTGCCAGCAGCTCTAGCGGGCAAGACTACGAGCAGTACTTC
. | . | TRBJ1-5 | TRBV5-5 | CASSLTDRLNQPQHF | TGTGCCAGCAGCTTGACGGACAGACTCAATCAGCCCCAGCATTTT
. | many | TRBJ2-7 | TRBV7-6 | CASSADYYEQYF | TGTGCCAGCAGCGCGGACTACTACGAGCAGTACTTC
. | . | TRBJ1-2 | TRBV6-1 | CASRPVSGGNYGYTF | TGTGCCAGCAGGCCGGTGTCCGGGGGCAACTATGGCTACACCTTC
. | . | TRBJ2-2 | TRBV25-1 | CASSRRGGNTGELFF | TGTGCCAGCAGTAGAAGAGGAGGGAACACCGGGGAGCTGTTTTTT
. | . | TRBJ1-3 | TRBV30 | CAWSREGNSGNTIYF | TGTGCCTGGAGTCGGGAGGGAAACTCTGGAAACACCATATATTTT
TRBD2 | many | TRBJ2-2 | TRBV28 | CASSRGTITNTGELFF | TGTGCCAGCAGTCGAGGGACTATCACGAACACCGGGGAGCTGTTTTTT
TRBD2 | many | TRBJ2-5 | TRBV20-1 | CSAVGLAGPDMVETQYF | TGCAGTGCTGTAGGACTAGCGGGGCCCGACATGGTGGAGACCCAGTACTTC
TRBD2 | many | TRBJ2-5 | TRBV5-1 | CASSRYGTTPETQYF | TGCGCCAGCAGCAGATACGGGACTACCCCAGAGACCCAGTACTTC